The 29 T cell receptor beta chains in this list originate from one sample, sequenced in a study of blood T cell repertoires in COVID-19. Repertoires were generated with immunoSEQ multiplex PCR, while TCRdb's copy carries only in-frame clones and drops some. This repertoire shows under 250,000 clones, about 83% found once; its top ten account for more than 5%. The material sequenced was peripheral blood. The receptors come from a human donor in a cohort sampled during active COVID-19.

The CDR3 loop is CASSSVGHWIRTF. The CDR3 nucleotides read TGTGCCAGCAGCTCTGTTGGGCACTGGATTCGCACCTTC. The chain joins TRBV4-2 to TRBJ1-2; unclear D gene. CDR3 length: 13 residues. V gave up 5 bases and J gave up 13 bases, with 20 bases separating them. The germline V gene encodes CDR1 LGHNA and CDR2 YNFKEQ.

This clone appeared a single time. The rearrangement links TRBV11-2 to TRBJ1-1, with 12 nucleotides matching TRBD1. This CDR3 spans 16 amino acids. V was pared by 6 bases and J by 5 bases, with 10 bases of the junction left unmatched. Germline values: CDR1 SGHAT, CDR2 FQNNGV. The CDR3 sequence is CASRVGQGARRTEAFF. The DNA for the CDR3 is TGTGCCAGCAGGGTGGGACAGGGGGCTCGTCGTACTGAAGCTTTCTTT. The variable domain in full, completed from reference TRBV11-2 and TRBJ1-1, reads EAGVAQSPRYKIIEKRQSVAFWCNPISGHATLYWYQQILGQGPKLLIQFQNNGVVDDSQLPKDRFSAERLKGVDSTLKIQPAKLEDSAVYLCASRVGQGARRTEAFFGQGTRLTVV.

This chain connects TRBV24-1 to TRBJ1-1; 9 bases align to TRBD1. The germline CDR1 and CDR2 sequences are KGHDR and SFDVKD. V lost 4 bases and J lost 11; bases outside the gene matches: 10. The CDR3 length is 14 residues. The CDR3 sequence: CATSDGRDREGAFF. The CDR3 region has the DNA TGTGCCACCAGTGACGGCCGGGACAGGGAAGGCGCTTTCTTT.

The V and J genes are TRBV19 and TRBJ2-2, with TRBD1 matching over 7 bases. CDR3 length: 14 residues. The germline V gene has CDR1 LNHDA and CDR2 SQIVND (reference sequence). V was clipped by 7 bases and J by 8 bases; unmatched bases: 10. The CDR3 DNA reads TGTGCCAGTACCAAGGGACAGTACTCGGGGGAGCTGTTTTTT. It yields the protein CASTKGQYSGELFF.

The chain links TRBV5-5 to TRBJ2-7; 8 bases are a match to TRBD1. J was trimmed by 5 bases and V by 5 bases; bases with no gene match: 12. Germline-derived CDR1 and CDR2 are SGHKS and YYEKEE (reference sequence). The CDR3 consists of 15 residues. CDR3 DNA sequence: TGTGCCAGCAGTCAACCCGGGACAGGTTTGGACGAGCAGTACTTC. Protein: CASSQPGTGLDEQYF.

This clone has a single count. This chain uses TRBV10-1 with TRBJ1-1; D gene ambiguous. The CDR3 has 15 residues. Germline V gene lookup returns CDR1 WNHNN and CDR2 SYGVQD (reference sequence). Trimming cost V 0 bases and J 0 bases, with 8 bases left between them. CDR3 in amino acids: CASSESKTLNTEAFF. In DNA form, the CDR3 reads TGCGCCAGCAGTGAGTCGAAGACATTGAACACTGAAGCTTTCTTT.

This rearrangement joins TRBV6-5 to TRBJ1-6; 9 bases are shared with TRBD1. Unmatched junction bases numbered 4, after V lost 5 bases and J lost 8 bases. From germline, CDR1 is MNHEY and CDR2 SVGAGI. There are 14 residues in the CDR3. This chain's CDR3 is CASSRTGDDSPLHF. The DNA of the CDR3 is TGTGCCAGCAGTCGGACAGGGGATGATTCACCCCTCCACTTT.

In nucleotides, the CDR3 is TGTGCCAGCAGCCAATGGGGGGAGGAACCTAATACGCAGTATTTT. Protein sequence: CASSQWGEEPNTQYF. This chain uses TRBV11-3 with TRBJ2-3, with D perhaps matching TRBD2 (6 bases). In germline, CDR1 is SGHNT, CDR2 YENEEA. Trimming took off 5 bases at V and 7 bases at J, with 19 bases between the two ends. CDR3 size: 15 residues.

The J gene is TRBJ2-5, the V gene TRBV19; the D gene is possibly TRBD2 (5 bases). Germline V CDR1 and CDR2: LNHDA, SQIVND (reference sequence). The CDR3 sequence is 13 residues long. Trimming shortened V by 5 bases and J by 5 bases, and 12 bases separated the two germline ends. The CDR3 loop reads CASSPTRQETQYF. The CDR3 nucleotides are TGTGCCAGTAGTCCAACTAGGCAGGAGACCCAGTACTTC.

The genes are TRBV10-3 and TRBJ1-1, with TRBD1 as a possible D gene (5 bases). Germline V gene lookup returns CDR1 ENHRY and CDR2 SYGVKD. V lost 6 bases, J lost 5 bases, and 13 bases lay in between. The CDR3 has 13 residues. The DNA of the CDR3 is TGTGCCATCAGCCTCGGGGCGGGGACTGAAGCTTTCTTT. Residues: CAISLGAGTEAFF.

The V call is TRBV3-1 (or the pseudogene TRBV3-2), the J call TRBJ1-5; perhaps TRBD1 as D (5 bases). Trimming removed 3 bases from V and 6 bases from J, with 15 bases in between. CDR1 LGHDT and CDR2 YNNKEL come from the germline V gene (reference sequence). The CDR3 has 15 amino acids. The CDR3 region is CASSHSQGSFQPQHF. The CDR3 DNA sequence: TGTGCCAGCAGCCATTCCCAGGGATCGTTTCAGCCCCAGCATTTT.

The chain combines TRBV9 with TRBJ1-4; D unresolved. Germline-derived CDR1 and CDR2 are SGDLS and YYNGEE. The CDR3 covers 13 residues. V was clipped by 1 base and J by 7 bases, with 8 bases between them. CDR3 in DNA: TGTGCCAGCAGCGTAACCTCGGGTGAAAAACTGTTTTTT. Protein product: CASSVTSGEKLFF.

The V and J genes are TRBV11-2 and TRBJ1-2; a possible D gene is TRBD1 (5 bases). Looked up from germline, CDR1 is SGHAT and CDR2 is FQNNGV. The ends were cut back, 0 bases at V and 4 bases at J, with 9 bases in the middle. CDR3 length: 14 amino acids. The CDR3 loop reads CASSLERQGYGYTF. As DNA, the CDR3 is TGTGCCAGCAGCTTAGAACGGCAGGGCTATGGCTACACCTTC.

This clone has only a few counts. This rearrangement joins TRBV12-3 or TRBV12-4 to TRBJ1-1; 8 bases agree with TRBD1. J was trimmed by 9 bases and V by 6 bases; bases with no gene match: 9. This CDR3 comprises 13 residues. The CDR3 sequence: CASSPLDRVKAFF. The CDR3 DNA reads TGTGCCAGCAGCCCCCTGGACAGGGTTAAAGCTTTCTTT.

This clone has only a few counts. This CDR3 is also generated by other DNA sequences in the sample. J is TRBJ2-5 and V is TRBV20-1; unclear D gene. Trimming took off 6 bases at V and 1 base at J, with 6 bases between the two ends. This CDR3 comprises 11 residues. The germline V gene encodes CDR1 DFQATT and CDR2 SNEGSKA (reference sequence). CDR3 bases: TGCAGTGCACAGTTCCAAGAGACCCAGTACTTC. Protein: CSAQFQETQYF.

The chain joins TRBV5-8 to TRBJ2-3, with TRBD1 matching 11 bases. The V gene end was trimmed by 5 bases and the J gene end by 4 bases; junction bases not matched to a gene: 9. Germline V CDR1 and CDR2: SGHTS, YDEGEE. The CDR3 consists of 16 residues. The CDR3 is CASSPGQGAFSDTQYF. The DNA of the CDR3 is TGTGCCAGCAGTCCTGGACAGGGGGCGTTTTCAGATACGCAGTATTTT. Supplemented by reference TRBV5-8 and TRBJ2-3, the full variable domain reads EAGVTQSPTHLIKTRGQQATLRCSPISGHTSVYWYQQALGLGLQFLLWYDEGEERNRGNFPPRFSGRQFPNYSSELNVNALELEDSALYLCASSPGQGAFSDTQYFGPGTRLTVL.

The chain has TRBV5-8 and TRBJ1-5; D perhaps matches TRBD1 (5 bases). The CDR3 spans 14 residues. CDR1 is SGHTS, CDR2 YDEGEE, per germline. Trimming took off 2 bases at V and 1 base at J, with 7 bases between the two ends. In DNA, the CDR3 is TGTGCCAGCAGCTTCAGGGCGAGCAATCAGCCCCAGCATTTT. It codes for CASSFRASNQPQHF. The full variable domain, in which reference TRBV5-8 and TRBJ1-5 provide the parts outside the CDR3, is EAGVTQSPTHLIKTRGQQATLRCSPISGHTSVYWYQQALGLGLQFLLWYDEGEERNRGNFPPRFSGRQFPNYSSELNVNALELEDSALYLCASSFRASNQPQHFGDGTRLSIL.

The rearrangement joins TRBV28 to TRBJ1-5, with 7 bases fitting TRBD1. CDR1 is MDHEN and CDR2 is SYDVKM in the germline V gene. The J segment lost 2 bases and the V segment lost 6 bases, leaving 4 bases of the junction unmatched. This CDR3 is 14 amino acids long. The CDR3 spells CASSRQGGNQPQHF. The CDR3 nucleotides read TGTGCCAGCAGCCGACAGGGAGGCAATCAGCCCCAGCATTTT.

The J gene is TRBJ1-2, the V gene TRBV6-2 or TRBV6-3, with D possibly being TRBD1 (6 bases). Germline V gene data show CDR1 as MNHEY and CDR2 as SVGEGT. The V end was cut by 5 bases, the J end by 7 bases, with 11 bases between. This CDR3 has 12 residues. The CDR3 nucleotides are TGTGCCAGCAGTCAGGGGCCGGGTGGCTACACCTTC. Amino acid sequence: CASSQGPGGYTF.

V usage is TRBV28 and J usage is TRBJ2-1; 11 nucleotides match TRBD2. CDR3 size: 15 residues. V dropped 3 bases and J dropped 10; count of bases not matched to a gene: 8. Germline assignment: CDR1 MDHEN and CDR2 SYDVKM. The CDR3 spells CASSFNSGRASEQFF. CDR3 sequence (DNA): TGTGCCAGCAGTTTTAATAGCGGGAGGGCCTCCGAGCAGTTCTTC.

This clone was found once. J is TRBJ1-1 and V is TRBV5-5; unclear D gene. Germline V gene data show CDR1 as SGHKS and CDR2 as YYEKEE (reference sequence). CDR3 length: 13 residues. V dropped 2 bases and J dropped 0 bases, with 5 bases sitting between them. CDR3 in DNA: TGTGCCAGCAGCTTACTCCTGAACACTGAAGCTTTCTTT. As protein: CASSLLLNTEAFF.

This clone was detected a few times. J is TRBJ1-2 and V is TRBV7-9; 10 positions match TRBD1. V lost 4 bases and J lost 4; bases outside the gene matches: 6. This CDR3 region has 15 residues. Germline CDR1 SEHNR, CDR2 FQNEAQ (reference sequence). CDR3 protein: CASSSRDRGPYGYTF. Here the CDR3 DNA reads TGTGCCAGCAGCTCTAGGGACAGGGGCCCCTATGGCTACACCTTC.

This chain links TRBV29-1 with TRBJ2-3; TRBD2 aligns across 9 bases. Trimming removed 2 bases from V and 6 bases from J; junction bases left unmatched: 3. Germline lookup yields CDR1 SQVTM and CDR2 ANQGSEA. This CDR3 is 13 amino acids long. This CDR3 reads CSVELGLADTQYF. The CDR3 region has the DNA TGCAGCGTTGAACTCGGACTAGCGGATACGCAGTATTTT.

The V gene is TRBV24-1, the J gene TRBJ1-5; possible D gene TRBD1, 5 bases. The length of the CDR3 is 16 residues. From germline, CDR1 is KGHDR and CDR2 SFDVKD. Trimming took off 7 bases at V and 0 bases at J, with 15 bases between the two ends. The CDR3 nucleotides are TGTGCCACCAGGGGCTTACAGGAGTTTAGCAATCAGCCCCAGCATTTT. This sequence encodes CATRGLQEFSNQPQHF.

This chain uses TRBV6-4 with TRBJ2-7, with TRBD1 as a possible D gene (6 bases). Germline V gene lookup returns CDR1 MRHNA and CDR2 SNTAGT. CDR3 length equals 17 residues. Trimming stripped 9 bases from V and 2 bases from J, with 26 bases between. As DNA, the CDR3 is TGTGCCAGACCCTTTAATCGTTTTGGGGGCGTTACCTACGAGCAGTACTTC. It specifies CARPFNRFGGVTYEQYF.

The sample holds one count of this clone. J is TRBJ1-6 and V is TRBV27, with D possibly matching TRBD1 (6 bases). The CDR3 has 17 residues. V was pared by 8 bases and J by 0 bases, with 17 bases between. Germline V gene lookup returns CDR1 MNHEY and CDR2 SMNVEV (reference sequence). This CDR3 reads CASPKGGSSSYNSPLHF. The CDR3 region has the DNA TGTGCCAGCCCGAAAGGGGGATCGAGCTCCTATAATTCACCCCTCCACTTT.

The rearrangement uses TRBV28 and TRBJ2-5; D remains unclear. The CDR3 extends over 14 amino acids. Germline V CDR1 and CDR2: MDHEN, SYDVKM. Between the trimmed V and J ends, which lost 1 base and 0 bases, there was a span of 6 bases. The CDR3 DNA sequence: TGTGCCAGCAGTTTATCACCTAACCAAGAGACCCAGTACTTC. Translation gives CASSLSPNQETQYF.

V and J are TRBV7-9 and TRBJ1-1; 9 nucleotides agree with TRBD1. CDR1 is SEHNR and CDR2 is FQNEAQ in the germline V gene (reference sequence). The CDR3 is 14 amino acids. Unmatched junction bases numbered 7, after V lost 5 bases and J lost 6 bases. CDR3 bases: TGTGCCAGCAGCGCGACAGGGGGAGTGTCTGAAGCTTTCTTT. It is translated as CASSATGGVSEAFF.

CDR3 in amino acids: CATSESGSVTDTQYF. CDR3 bases: TGTGCCACCAGTGAATCGGGATCCGTAACAGATACGCAGTATTTT. The genes are TRBV24-1 and TRBJ2-3, with TRBD2 as a possible D gene (5 bases). CDR1 and CDR2 from the germline V gene are KGHDR and SFDVKD. This CDR3 spans 15 amino acids. V was cut by 4 bases and J by 3 bases, with 13 bases left in between.